The clone carrying this T cell receptor (beta chain) has just a few counts. As originally analysed: Amplification of reference gene primers was used by the study to estimate nucleated cell counts. The method was immunoSEQ multiplex PCR; TCRdb's version includes in-frame clones alone and lacks a portion of them. Clonal size and the V and J genes are those of that table, whereas D and trimming came from the DNA. The sample carries approximately 310,000 clones, approximately 85% recorded once. Clinical history as reported by participants underpinned cohort assignment. Symptom resolution, clearance, or two negative PCRs marked donors in Cohort 3 as recovered. This specimen belongs to a study of blood T cell repertoires in COVID-19. The CDR3 sequence is 14 residues long. Looked up from germline, CDR1 is SGHNT and CDR2 is YYREEE (reference sequence). V lost 2 bases, J lost 3 bases, and 11 bases lay in between.

V usage is TRBV5-4 and J usage is TRBJ1-2; weak D call: TRBD1 (6 bases). The specimen sequenced was PBMCs or T cells enriched from blood (not recorded which). This TCR was recovered from a man aged 30 to 45 who had recovered from COVID-19. The CDR3 sequence: CASSLLQGYYGYTF. CDR3 nucleotides: TGTGCCAGCAGCTTACTACAGGGCTACTATGGCTACACCTTC. The whole variable domain, remainder taken from reference TRBV5-4 and TRBJ1-2, is ETGVTQSPTHLIKTRGQQVTLRCSSQSGHNTVSWYQQALGQGPQFIFQYYREEENGRGNFPPRFSGLQFPNYSSELNVNALELDDSALYLCASSLLQGYYGYTFGSGTRLTVV.